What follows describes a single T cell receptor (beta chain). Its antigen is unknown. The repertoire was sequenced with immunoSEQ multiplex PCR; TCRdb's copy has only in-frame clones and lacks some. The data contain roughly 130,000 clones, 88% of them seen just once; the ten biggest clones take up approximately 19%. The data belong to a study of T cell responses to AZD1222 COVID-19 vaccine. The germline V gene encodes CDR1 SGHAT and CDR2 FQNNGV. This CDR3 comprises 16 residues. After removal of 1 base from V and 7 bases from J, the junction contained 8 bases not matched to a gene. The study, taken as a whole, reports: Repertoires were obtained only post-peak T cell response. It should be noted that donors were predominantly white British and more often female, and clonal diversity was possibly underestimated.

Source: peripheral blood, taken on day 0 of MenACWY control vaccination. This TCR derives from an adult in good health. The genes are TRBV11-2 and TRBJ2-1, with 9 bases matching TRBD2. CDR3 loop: CASSLASSGRRNEQFF. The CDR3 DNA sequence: TGTGCCAGCAGCTTAGCGTCGAGCGGGAGGAGAAATGAGCAGTTCTTC.